This T cell receptor beta chain originates from a study of blood T cell repertoires in COVID-19. This table comes from immunoSEQ multiplex PCR, and its TCRdb copy is limited to in-frame clones, with some not included. The sample has about 490,000 clones; roughly 85% are singletons. Trimming shortened V by 3 bases and J by 0 bases, and 14 bases separated the two germline ends. The CDR3 totals 16 residues. Germline CDR1 and CDR2: MDHEN and SYDVKM. The chain employs TRBV28 and TRBJ2-5; D might be TRBD1 (7 bases). This TCR came from a human donor in a cohort sampled during active COVID-19. Material for sequencing was peripheral blood. CDR3 in amino acids: CASSFGQGGYQETQYF. CDR3 nucleotide sequence: TGTGCCAGCAGTTTCGGGCAGGGGGGATACCAAGAGACCCAGTACTTC.